This T cell receptor (beta chain) was obtained from a study of monozygotic twins with inflammatory bowel disease. Study findings and constraints: Different T cell subtypes could not be distinguished.

Via template switching, UMIs carrying a 6-nucleotide sample barcode were introduced. TCRalpha and TCRbeta cDNA went through nested PCRs of 16 and 9 cycles, two in total. Using the 5' RACE reads, TCRdb records one entry per CDR3 protein without DNA. The sample data list around 200,000 distinct CDR3 sequences. The CDR3 has 18 residues. As concerns this clonotype: What it binds is not known.

The source material was blood. This chain connects TRBV12-3 or TRBV12-4 to TRBJ1-3; TCRdb's D call of TRBD1 is untestable without DNA. The receptor was derived from a human donor with ulcerative colitis or Crohn's disease, or a healthy co-twin of an affected twin (not recorded which). This CDR3 is CASRARDSMRGSGNTIYF.